The 12 T cell receptor beta chains below all came from one sample that was sequenced in a study of blood T cell repertoires in COVID-19. The table came from immunoSEQ multiplex PCR; TCRdb's copy has only in-frame clones and leaves some out. The sample holds about 360,000 clones, 70% to 90% seen once. The sample taken for sequencing was PBMCs or T cells enriched from blood (not recorded which). The receptors come from a man in his forties in a cohort exposed to, infected with or recovered from COVID-19 (not recorded which).

A single count supports this clone. V and J are TRBV10-2 and TRBJ2-2; TRBD1 might be the D (6 bases). Germline CDR1 and CDR2: WSHSY and SAAADI. V lost 5 bases and J 6 bases, leaving 13 bases between the germline ends. This CDR3 contains 14 residues. CDR3: CASSTGLRAGELFF. The CDR3 DNA reads TGCGCCAGCAGTACAGGGTTGAGGGCCGGGGAGCTGTTTTTT.

The CDR3 DNA is TGTGCCAGTAGTTCACAGGGACGTACTTTCACGGATACGCAGTATTTT. This codes for CASSSQGRTFTDTQYF. V usage is TRBV19 and J usage is TRBJ2-3; possible D gene TRBD1, 6 bases. This CDR3 has 16 residues. Germline V lookup: CDR1 LNHDA, CDR2 SQIVND (reference sequence). Trimming removed 5 bases from V and 6 bases from J, with 21 bases in between.

In the case of this clone: Other DNA sequences within the sample encode an identical CDR3. The chain carries TRBV19 and TRBJ2-7; the D gene is possibly TRBD1 (7 bases). The germline CDR1 and CDR2 sequences are LNHDA and SQIVND (reference sequence). The V gene lost 3 bases and the J gene lost 2 bases, with 11 bases spanning the gap. This CDR3 contains 14 residues. The CDR3 sequence: CASSIAGTAYEQYF. For the CDR3, the DNA is TGTGCCAGTAGTATCGCGGGGACAGCCTACGAGCAGTACTTC.

This clone was counted a few times. The chain has TRBV9 and TRBJ1-1, with D perhaps TRBD1 (5 bases). The V gene's germline CDR1 is SGDLS and CDR2 YYNGEE. CDR3 size: 16 residues. V lost 4 bases, J lost 1 base, and 17 bases lay in between. The CDR3: CASSPISRGWNTEAFF. The CDR3 DNA reads as TGTGCCAGCAGCCCCATTTCTCGGGGGTGGAACACTGAAGCTTTCTTT.

In this sample, this clone turned up a few times. This sequence joins TRBV19 and TRBJ2-2, with 10 bases aligning to TRBD2. This CDR3 is 17 amino acids long. The germline V gene encodes CDR1 LNHDA and CDR2 SQIVND (reference sequence). V dropped 3 bases and J dropped 5; count of bases not matched to a gene: 9. The CDR3 DNA sequence: TGTGCCAGTAGTATGTTTGGAGCGGGAGGGTATACCGGGGAGCTGTTTTTT. Residues: CASSMFGAGGYTGELFF.

This chain joins TRBV30 and TRBJ1-6; D remains ambiguous. Germline CDR1 reads GTSNPN; CDR2 reads SVGIG (reference sequence). CDR3 size: 13 residues. The V and J ends lost 8 bases and 4 bases respectively, with 12 bases between them. The DNA for the CDR3 is TGTGCCCGACAACGGGGTTATAATTCACCCCTCCACTTT. This sequence encodes CARQRGYNSPLHF.

The chain links TRBV5-1 to TRBJ2-1; D gene unclear. Trimming took 5 bases from V and 4 from J, leaving 19 bases between them. Germline values: CDR1 SGHRS, CDR2 YFSETQ. This CDR3 spans 16 amino acids. CDR3 nucleotides: TGCGCCAGCAGTTCGTTAGCTACTCCCACTTACAATGAGCAGTTCTTC. Translation gives CASSSLATPTYNEQFF.

V is TRBV6-1 and J is TRBJ2-5; TRBD2 might be the D (5 bases). This CDR3 contains 15 residues. V gave up 1 base and J gave up 5 bases, with 14 bases separating them. The germline V gene encodes CDR1 MNHNS and CDR2 SASEGT. CDR3 in amino acids: CASSEGTVGGETQYF. The CDR3 DNA is TGTGCCAGCAGTGAAGGGACCGTCGGCGGGGAGACCCAGTACTTC.

V is TRBV11-2 and J is TRBJ2-1; TRBD2 aligns across 7 bases. J gave up 6 bases and V 4 bases, and 6 bases lay outside the gene matches. Germline CDR1 reads SGHAT; CDR2 reads FQNNGV. The CDR3 extends over 14 amino acids. The CDR3 loop reads CASSSASSGNEQFF. The CDR3 DNA follows: TGTGCCAGCAGCTCCGCGTCTAGCGGCAATGAGCAGTTCTTC.

This chain links TRBV19 with TRBJ1-3; 7 bases fit TRBD1. The CDR3 totals 15 residues. CDR1 and CDR2 from the germline V gene are LNHDA and SQIVND (reference sequence). After removal of 7 bases from V and 0 bases from J, the junction contained 6 bases not matched to a gene. This CDR3 reads CASNRDRYSGNTIYF. CDR3 nucleotide sequence: TGTGCCAGTAATAGGGACAGATACTCTGGAAACACCATATATTTT.

The chain links TRBV6-5 to TRBJ1-1, with D perhaps matching TRBD1 (6 bases). Germline V gene data show CDR1 as MNHEY and CDR2 as SVGAGI. V was clipped by 8 bases and J by 0 bases, with 13 bases between them. CDR3 size: 14 residues. CDR3 nucleotide sequence: TGTGCCAGCGCGGGGGGCGTCTTGAACACTGAAGCTTTCTTT. Translating it yields CASAGGVLNTEAFF.

This clone was recorded only once. The chain has TRBV13 and TRBJ2-1, with D tentatively TRBD2 (6 bases). This CDR3 region has 16 residues. Germline V CDR1 and CDR2: PRHDT, FYEKMQ (reference sequence). Deletions cut 5 bases from V and 2 bases from J, with 16 bases between. CDR3 sequence: CASSQVLAQAYNEQFF. For the CDR3, the DNA is TGTGCCAGCAGCCAAGTCCTAGCGCAAGCCTACAATGAGCAGTTCTTC.